The clone carrying this T cell receptor (beta chain) was observed once. These data come from a study of T cell changes during pregnancy in multiple sclerosis. The protocol was immunoSEQ multiplex PCR, while the TCRdb copy is restricted to in-frame clones and leaves out a portion. The table records fewer than 85,000 clones, 80% to 95% of them present only once. The input for sequencing was peripheral blood, taken in the third trimester of pregnancy. This TCR came from a female donor in good health, enrolled as a control in a pregnancy study.

Here the CDR3 DNA reads TGTGCCAGCAGCTTAGATCTTGCGGTTAGTTTAAGGGGCTACACCTTC. Translating gives CASSLDLAVSLRGYTF. V is TRBV11-2 and J is TRBJ1-2; the D is unclear. V was shortened by 0 bases and J by 8 bases, with 19 bases between the two germline ends. Germline V gives CDR1 SGHAT, CDR2 FQNNGV. This CDR3 is built from 16 residues.